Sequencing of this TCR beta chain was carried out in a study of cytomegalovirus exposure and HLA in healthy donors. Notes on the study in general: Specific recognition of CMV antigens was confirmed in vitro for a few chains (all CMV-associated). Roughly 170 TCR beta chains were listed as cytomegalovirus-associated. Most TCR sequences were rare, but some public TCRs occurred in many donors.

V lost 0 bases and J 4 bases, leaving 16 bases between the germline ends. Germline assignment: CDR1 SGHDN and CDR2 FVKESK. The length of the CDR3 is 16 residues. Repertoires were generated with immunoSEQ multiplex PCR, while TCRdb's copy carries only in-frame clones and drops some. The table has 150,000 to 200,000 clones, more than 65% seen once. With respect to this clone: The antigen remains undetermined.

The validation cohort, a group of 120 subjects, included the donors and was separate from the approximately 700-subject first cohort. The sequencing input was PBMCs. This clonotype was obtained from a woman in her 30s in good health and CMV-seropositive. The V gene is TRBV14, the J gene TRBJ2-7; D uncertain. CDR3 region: CASSQDTRKLSYEQYF. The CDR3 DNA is TGTGCCAGCAGCCAAGACACCCGAAAACTGTCATACGAGCAGTACTTC.